Following are 9 T cell receptor beta chains from one sample sequenced in a study of PD-1 blockade in classical Hodgkin lymphoma. Assay used: immunoSEQ multiplex PCR; TCRdb lists only in-frame clones, some missing. This sample carries about 98,000 clones, over 85% of them seen once, and the ten largest clones take approximately 2.8%. Each patient's relapse followed autologous stem cell transplantation, and brentuximab vedotin exposure varied. The specimen was peripheral blood mononuclear cells (PBMCs), collected at baseline. The receptors originated from a human donor with classical Hodgkin lymphoma.

V gene TRBV6-5 combines with J gene TRBJ1-5; TRBD1 matches at 7 bases. The V gene's germline CDR1 is MNHEY and CDR2 SVGAGI. CDR3 length: 16 residues. The V and J ends lost 0 bases and 7 bases, in that order; junction bases with no gene match: 9. The DNA for the CDR3 is TGTGCCAGCAGTTACTCGAACAGGGGCCCTCCCCAGCCCCAGCATTTT. Its translation is CASSYSNRGPPQPQHF.

The chain combines TRBV5-4 with TRBJ2-7, with 7 bases matching TRBD1. Germline V gene lookup returns CDR1 SGHNT and CDR2 YYREEE (reference sequence). V dropped 9 bases and J dropped 3; count of bases not matched to a gene: 12. This CDR3 region has 14 residues. The CDR3 region has the DNA TGTGCCACCCATAAGGACAGGAGCTTCTACGAGCAGTACTTC. Protein sequence: CATHKDRSFYEQYF. The full variable domain, its missing parts supplied by reference TRBV5-4 and TRBJ2-7, is ETGVTQSPTHLIKTRGQQVTLRCSSQSGHNTVSWYQQALGQGPQFIFQYYREEENGRGNFPPRFSGLQFPNYSSELNVNALELDDSALYLCATHKDRSFYEQYFGPGTRLTVT.

The chain is built from TRBV19 and TRBJ2-4, with D maybe TRBD1 (5 bases). The germline V gene has CDR1 LNHDA and CDR2 SQIVND (reference sequence). This CDR3 comprises 20 residues. The V end was cut by 1 base, the J end by 0 bases, with 22 bases between. The CDR3 spells CASSIAHPTPVGLAKNIQYF. As DNA, the CDR3 is TGTGCCAGTAGTATAGCCCATCCGACTCCAGTGGGGCTAGCCAAAAACATTCAGTACTTC.

The CDR3 sequence: CASSEGFSGANVLTF. In DNA, the CDR3 is TGCGCCAGCAGTGAGGGATTCTCTGGGGCCAACGTCCTGACTTTC. The chain recombines TRBV10-1 with TRBJ2-6, with no clear D. The germline V gene has CDR1 WNHNN and CDR2 SYGVQD (reference sequence). V was shortened by 2 bases and J by 0 bases, with 5 bases between the two germline ends. The CDR3 length is 15 residues.

The CDR3 protein is CASSGNEKLFF. DNA of the CDR3: TGTGCCAGCAGCGGAAATGAAAAACTGTTTTTT. J is TRBJ1-4 and V is TRBV4-2; no clear D gene. CDR1 is LGHNA and CDR2 is YNFKEQ in the germline V gene. The V end was cut by 5 bases, the J end by 5 bases, with 3 bases between. The CDR3 covers 11 residues.

The rearrangement uses TRBV6-6 and TRBJ2-5; 9 nucleotides line up with TRBD1. There are 16 residues in the CDR3. V was clipped by 7 bases and J by 0 bases; unmatched bases: 9. Germline CDR1 and CDR2: MNHNY and SVGAGI (reference sequence). The CDR3 bases are TGTGCCAGCAACCAAGGGACAGGGAGGTACCAAGAGACCCAGTACTTC. The encoded protein is CASNQGTGRYQETQYF.

This clone has a single count. The rearrangement joins TRBV19 to TRBJ2-4; the D gene is possibly TRBD1 (6 bases). The CDR3 has 13 residues. The V end was cut by 8 bases, the J end by 2 bases, with 10 bases between. Germline V gene lookup returns CDR1 LNHDA and CDR2 SQIVND (reference sequence). In DNA, the CDR3 is TGTGCCAGTGAACAGGGAACCAAAAACATTCAGTACTTC. It is translated as CASEQGTKNIQYF.

The gene calls are TRBV27 and TRBJ2-1, with D perhaps TRBD1 (5 bases). The CDR3 consists of 14 residues. V was cut by 5 bases and J by 3 bases, with 11 bases left in between. The germline CDR1 and CDR2 sequences are MNHEY and SMNVEV (reference sequence). CDR3 amino acids: CASSQGGNYNEQFF. As DNA, the CDR3 is TGTGCCAGCAGTCAGGGCGGAAACTACAATGAGCAGTTCTTC.

This chain uses TRBV7-9 with TRBJ1-5; 7 bases match TRBD1. The trim removed 1 base at V and 4 bases at J, leaving 13 bases unmatched. This CDR3 comprises 18 residues. Germline CDR1 is SEHNR and CDR2 is FQNEAQ (reference sequence). Here the CDR3 reads CASSLGGRQGVRNQPQHF. The CDR3 nucleotides are TGTGCCAGCAGCTTAGGGGGCCGGCAGGGGGTTAGAAATCAGCCCCAGCATTTT.